The clone carrying this T cell receptor beta chain was seen once. In the original analysis: Using reference gene primer amplification, nucleated cell counts were estimated. Sequencing was performed with immunoSEQ multiplex PCR; in TCRdb, only in-frame clones are kept and a portion is missing. That table is the source of V, J and clone size, and D and trimming were worked out from the DNA. The sample lists about 180,000 clones; about 86% were seen once. Losses at the gene ends were 4 bases for V and 4 bases for J; bases not matched to a gene: 6. This CDR3 spans 14 amino acids. Germline V lookup: CDR1 GTSNPN, CDR2 SVGIG (reference sequence). The entry originates in a study of blood T cell repertoires in COVID-19.

Specimen: peripheral blood. The receptor was isolated from a man aged 65-85 years with active or convalescent COVID-19. The chain carries TRBV30 and TRBJ1-3; 8 bases map to TRBD1. The CDR3 coding sequence is TGTGCCTGGACCAAGGGGGACAGGGGAAACACCATATATTTT. Its translation: CAWTKGDRGNTIYF. Full variable domain (missing parts from reference TRBV30 and TRBJ1-3): SQTIHQWPATLVQPVGSPLSLECTVEGTSNPNLYWYRQAAGRGLQLLFYSVGIGQISSEVPQNLSASRPQDRQFILSSKKLLLSDSGFYLCAWTKGDRGNTIYFGEGSWLTVV.